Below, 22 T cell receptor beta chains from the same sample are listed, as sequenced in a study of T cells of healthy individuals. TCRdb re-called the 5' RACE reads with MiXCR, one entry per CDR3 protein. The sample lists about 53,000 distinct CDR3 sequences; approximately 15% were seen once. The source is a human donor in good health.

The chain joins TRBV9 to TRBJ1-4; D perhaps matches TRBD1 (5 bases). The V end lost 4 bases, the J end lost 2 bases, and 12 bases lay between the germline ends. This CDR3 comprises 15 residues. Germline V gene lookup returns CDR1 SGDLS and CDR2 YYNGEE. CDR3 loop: CASSTQGSTNEKLFF. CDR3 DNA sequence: TGTGCCAGCAGCACCCAGGGTTCGACTAATGAAAAACTGTTTTTT.

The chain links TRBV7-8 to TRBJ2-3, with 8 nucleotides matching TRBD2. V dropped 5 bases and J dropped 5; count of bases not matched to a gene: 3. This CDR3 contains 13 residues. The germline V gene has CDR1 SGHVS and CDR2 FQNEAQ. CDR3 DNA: TGTGCCAGCAGCGCACTAGCGGTAGATACGCAGTATTTT. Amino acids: CASSALAVDTQYF.

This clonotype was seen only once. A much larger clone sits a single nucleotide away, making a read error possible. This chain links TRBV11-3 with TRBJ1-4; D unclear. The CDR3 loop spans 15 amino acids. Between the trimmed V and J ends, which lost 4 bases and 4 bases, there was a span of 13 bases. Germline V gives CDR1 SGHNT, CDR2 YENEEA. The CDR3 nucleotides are TGTGCCAGCAGCTCAAAGTCCAGCAGTAATGAAAAACTGTTTTTT. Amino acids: CASSSKSSSNEKLFF.

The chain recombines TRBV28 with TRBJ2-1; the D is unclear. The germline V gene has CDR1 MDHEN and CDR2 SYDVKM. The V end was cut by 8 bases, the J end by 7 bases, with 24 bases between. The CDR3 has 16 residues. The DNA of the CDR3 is TGTGCCAGCCTCCCCACCGACGACCTCAACCGGAATGAGCAGTTCTTC. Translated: CASLPTDDLNRNEQFF.

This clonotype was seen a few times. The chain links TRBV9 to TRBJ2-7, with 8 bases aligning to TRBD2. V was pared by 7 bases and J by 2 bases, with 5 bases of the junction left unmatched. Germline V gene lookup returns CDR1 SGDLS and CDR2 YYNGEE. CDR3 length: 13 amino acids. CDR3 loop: CASGAGETYEQYF. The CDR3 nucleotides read TGTGCCAGCGGAGCGGGGGAGACCTACGAGCAGTACTTC.

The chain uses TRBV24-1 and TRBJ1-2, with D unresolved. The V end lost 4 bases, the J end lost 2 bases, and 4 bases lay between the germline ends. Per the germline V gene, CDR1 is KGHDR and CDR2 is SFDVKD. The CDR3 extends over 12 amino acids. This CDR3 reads CATSEGNYGYTF. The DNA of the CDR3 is TGTGCCACCAGTGAGGGGAACTATGGCTACACCTTC.

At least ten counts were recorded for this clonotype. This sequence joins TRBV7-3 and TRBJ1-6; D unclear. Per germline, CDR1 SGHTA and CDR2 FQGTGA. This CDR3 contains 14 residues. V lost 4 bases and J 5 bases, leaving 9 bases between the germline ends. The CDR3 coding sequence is TGTGCCAGCAGCTCGGGTCCCGATAATTCACCCCTCCACTTT. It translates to CASSSGPDNSPLHF.

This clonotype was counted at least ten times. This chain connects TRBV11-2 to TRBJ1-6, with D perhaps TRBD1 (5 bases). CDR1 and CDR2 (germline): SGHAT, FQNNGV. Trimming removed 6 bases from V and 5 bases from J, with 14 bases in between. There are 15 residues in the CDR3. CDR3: CASRKPGTNNSPLHF. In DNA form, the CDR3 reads TGTGCCAGCAGGAAGCCCGGGACTAATAATTCACCCCTCCACTTT.

This CDR3 is CASSPPGLAYEQYF. The CDR3, as DNA: TGTGCCAGCAGCCCGCCGGGACTAGCGTACGAGCAGTACTTC. The J gene is TRBJ2-7, the V gene TRBV7-2; 10 bases agree with TRBD2. Germline V gene lookup returns CDR1 SGHTA and CDR2 FQGNSA. The CDR3 covers 14 residues. The ends lost 5 bases at V and 4 bases at J; junction bases unmatched: 5.

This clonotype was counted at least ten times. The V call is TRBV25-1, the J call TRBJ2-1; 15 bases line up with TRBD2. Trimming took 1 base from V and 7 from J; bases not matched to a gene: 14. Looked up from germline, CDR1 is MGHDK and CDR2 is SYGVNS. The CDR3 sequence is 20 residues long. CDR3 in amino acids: CASSELEESWTSGRANEQFF. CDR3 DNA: TGTGCCAGCAGTGAATTAGAGGAGTCCTGGACTAGCGGGAGGGCTAATGAGCAGTTCTTC.

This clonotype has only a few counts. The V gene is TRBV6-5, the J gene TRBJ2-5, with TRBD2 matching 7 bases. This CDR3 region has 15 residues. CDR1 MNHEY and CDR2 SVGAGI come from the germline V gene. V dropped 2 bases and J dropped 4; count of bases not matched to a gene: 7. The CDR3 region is CASSYGGEKGETQYF. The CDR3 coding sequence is TGTGCCAGCAGTTACGGGGGGGAGAAGGGAGAGACCCAGTACTTC.

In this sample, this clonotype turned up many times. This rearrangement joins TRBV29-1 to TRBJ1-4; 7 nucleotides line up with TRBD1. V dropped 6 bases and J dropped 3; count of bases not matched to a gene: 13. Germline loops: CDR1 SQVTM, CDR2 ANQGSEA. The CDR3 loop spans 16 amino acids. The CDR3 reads CSVAVRGHRANEKLFF. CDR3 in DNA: TGCAGCGTCGCGGTTAGGGGGCATAGGGCTAATGAAAAACTGTTTTTT. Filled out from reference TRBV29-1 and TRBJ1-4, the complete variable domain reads SAVISQKPSRDICQRGTSLTIQCQVDSQVTMMFWYRQQPGQSLTLIATANQGSEATYESGFVIDKFPISRPNLTFSTLTVSNMSPEDSSIYLCSVAVRGHRANEKLFFGSGTQLSVL.

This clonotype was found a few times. The CDR3 bases are TGTGCCAGCAGCTTAACCATGGGCACCCAGAAAGAGACCCAGTACTTC. Its protein product is CASSLTMGTQKETQYF. The rearrangement links TRBV7-9 to TRBJ2-5; D remains ambiguous. V gave up 2 bases and J gave up 3 bases, with 16 bases separating them. Germline V gives CDR1 SEHNR, CDR2 FQNEAQ (reference sequence). The length of the CDR3 is 16 residues. Complete variable domain (other parts from reference TRBV7-9 and TRBJ2-5): DTGVSQNPRHKITKRGQNVTFRCDPISEHNRLYWYRQTLGQGPEFLTYFQNEAQLEKSRLLSDRFSAERPKGSFSTLEIQRTEQGDSAMYLCASSLTMGTQKETQYFGPGTRLLVL.

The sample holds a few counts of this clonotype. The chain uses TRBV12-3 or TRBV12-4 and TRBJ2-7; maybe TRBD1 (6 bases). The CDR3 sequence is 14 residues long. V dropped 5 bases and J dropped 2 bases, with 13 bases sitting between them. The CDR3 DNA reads TGTGCCAGCAGTGCAGACAGGCCAGCCTACGAGCAGTACTTC. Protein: CASSADRPAYEQYF.

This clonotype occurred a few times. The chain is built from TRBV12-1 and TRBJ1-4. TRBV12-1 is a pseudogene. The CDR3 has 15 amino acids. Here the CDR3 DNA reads TGTGCCAGCAGCCTACTCTCCCAACTTAATGAAAAACTGTTTTTT. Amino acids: CASSLLSQLNEKLFF.

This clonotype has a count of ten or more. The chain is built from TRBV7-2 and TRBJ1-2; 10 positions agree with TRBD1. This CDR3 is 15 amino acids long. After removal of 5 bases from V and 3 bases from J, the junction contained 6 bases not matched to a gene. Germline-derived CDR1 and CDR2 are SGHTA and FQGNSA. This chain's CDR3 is CASSSPGQGYYGYTF. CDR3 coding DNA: TGTGCCAGCAGCAGCCCGGGACAGGGGTACTATGGCTACACCTTC. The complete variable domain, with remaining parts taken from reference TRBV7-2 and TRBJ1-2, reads GAGVSQSPSNKVTEKGKDVELRCDPISGHTALYWYRQSLGQGLEFLIYFQGNSAPDKSGLPSDRFSAERTGGSVSTLTIQRTQQEDSAVYLCASSSPGQGYYGYTFGSGTRLTVV.

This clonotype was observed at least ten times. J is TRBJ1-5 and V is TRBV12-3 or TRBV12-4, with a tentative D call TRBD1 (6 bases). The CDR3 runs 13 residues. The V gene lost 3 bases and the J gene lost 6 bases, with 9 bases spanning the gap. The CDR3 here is CASSFGGGQPQHF. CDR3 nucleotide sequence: TGTGCCAGCAGTTTCGGGGGCGGTCAGCCCCAGCATTTT.

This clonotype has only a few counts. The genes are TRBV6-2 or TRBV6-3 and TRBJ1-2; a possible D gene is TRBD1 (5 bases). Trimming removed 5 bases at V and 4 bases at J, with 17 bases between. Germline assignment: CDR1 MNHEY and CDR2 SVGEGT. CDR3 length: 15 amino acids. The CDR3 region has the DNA TGTGCCAGCAGTCGGGACGCGGGCAGGGTCTATGGCTACACCTTC. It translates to CASSRDAGRVYGYTF.

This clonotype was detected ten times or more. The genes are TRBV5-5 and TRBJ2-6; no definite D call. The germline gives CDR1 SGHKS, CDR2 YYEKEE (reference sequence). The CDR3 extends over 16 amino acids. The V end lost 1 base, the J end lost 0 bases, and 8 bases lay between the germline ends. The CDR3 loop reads CASSLSPSSGANVLTF. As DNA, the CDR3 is TGTGCCAGCAGCTTGAGTCCTAGCTCTGGGGCCAACGTCCTGACTTTC.

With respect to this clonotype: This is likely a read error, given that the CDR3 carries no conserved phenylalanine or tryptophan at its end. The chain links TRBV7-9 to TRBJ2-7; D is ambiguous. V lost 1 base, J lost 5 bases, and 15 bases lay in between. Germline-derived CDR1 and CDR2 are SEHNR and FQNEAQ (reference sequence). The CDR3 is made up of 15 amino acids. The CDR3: CASSLVPAASHEQYL. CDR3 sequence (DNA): TGTGCCAGCAGCTTAGTCCCAGCCGCCAGCCACGAGCAGTACTTA.

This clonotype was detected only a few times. CDR3 protein: CSANIAGTANEKLFF. The CDR3 region has the DNA TGCAGTGCTAATATAGCCGGGACGGCGAATGAAAAACTGTTTTTT. The V call is TRBV20-1, the J call TRBJ1-4, with a possible D match to TRBD1 (5 bases). The V gene's germline CDR1 is DFQATT and CDR2 SNEGSKA (reference sequence). The CDR3 contains 15 residues. The V end was cut by 4 bases, the J end by 5 bases, with 17 bases between.

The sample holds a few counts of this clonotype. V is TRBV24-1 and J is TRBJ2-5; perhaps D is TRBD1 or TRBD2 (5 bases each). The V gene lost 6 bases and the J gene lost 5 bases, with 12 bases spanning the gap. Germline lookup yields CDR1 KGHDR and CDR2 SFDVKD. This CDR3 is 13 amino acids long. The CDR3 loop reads CATSPGTWETQYF. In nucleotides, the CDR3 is TGTGCCACCAGTCCCGGGACCTGGGAGACCCAGTACTTC.